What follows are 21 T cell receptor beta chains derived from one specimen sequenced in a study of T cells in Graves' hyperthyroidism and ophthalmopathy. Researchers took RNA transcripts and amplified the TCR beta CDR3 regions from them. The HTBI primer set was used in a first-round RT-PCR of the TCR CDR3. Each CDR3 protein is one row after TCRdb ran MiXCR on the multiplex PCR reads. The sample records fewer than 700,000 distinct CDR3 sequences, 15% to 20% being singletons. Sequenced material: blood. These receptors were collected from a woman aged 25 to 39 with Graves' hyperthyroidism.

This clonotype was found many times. DNA of the CDR3: TGTGCCAGCAGGACAGGGGGGGCCAGGGCGAATCAGCCCCAGCATTTT. This codes for CASRTGGARANQPQHF. This sequence joins TRBV28 and TRBJ1-5, with 9 bases that match TRBD1. The CDR3 has 16 residues. Unmatched junction bases numbered 10, after V lost 6 bases and J lost 4 bases. The germline V gene encodes CDR1 MDHEN and CDR2 SYDVKM.

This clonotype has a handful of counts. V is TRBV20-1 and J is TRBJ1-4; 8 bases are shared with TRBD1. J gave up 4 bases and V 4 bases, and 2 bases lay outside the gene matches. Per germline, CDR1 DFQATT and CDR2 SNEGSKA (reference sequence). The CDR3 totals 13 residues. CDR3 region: CSAIGQGNEKLFF. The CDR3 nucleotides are TGCAGTGCTATAGGACAGGGTAATGAAAAACTGTTTTTT.

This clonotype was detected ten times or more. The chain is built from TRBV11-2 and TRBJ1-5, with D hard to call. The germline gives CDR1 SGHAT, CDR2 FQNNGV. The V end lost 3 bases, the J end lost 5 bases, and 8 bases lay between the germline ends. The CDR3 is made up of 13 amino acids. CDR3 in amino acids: CASSFNRDQPQHF. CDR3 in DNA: TGTGCCAGCAGCTTCAACCGGGATCAGCCCCAGCATTTT.

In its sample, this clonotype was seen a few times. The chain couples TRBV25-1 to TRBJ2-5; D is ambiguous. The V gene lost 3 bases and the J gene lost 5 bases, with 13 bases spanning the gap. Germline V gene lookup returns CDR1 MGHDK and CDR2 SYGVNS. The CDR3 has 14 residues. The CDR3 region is CASSDGAEWETQYF. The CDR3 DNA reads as TGTGCCAGCAGTGACGGCGCCGAGTGGGAGACCCAGTACTTC.

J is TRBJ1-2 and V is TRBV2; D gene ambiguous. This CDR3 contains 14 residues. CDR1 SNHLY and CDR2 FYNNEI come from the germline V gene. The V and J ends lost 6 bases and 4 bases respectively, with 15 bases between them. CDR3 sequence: CASSETQRSYGYTF. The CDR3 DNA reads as TGTGCCAGCAGCGAGACACAGAGGAGCTATGGCTACACCTTC.

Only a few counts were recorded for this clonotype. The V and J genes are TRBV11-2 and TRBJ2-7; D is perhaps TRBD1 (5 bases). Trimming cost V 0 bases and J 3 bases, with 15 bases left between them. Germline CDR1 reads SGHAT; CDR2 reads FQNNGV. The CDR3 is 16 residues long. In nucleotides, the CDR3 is TGTGCCAGCAGCTTAGATCATTGGGGCAGTCTCTACGAGCAGTACTTC. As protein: CASSLDHWGSLYEQYF. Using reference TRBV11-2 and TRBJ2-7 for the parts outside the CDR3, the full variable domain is EAGVAQSPRYKIIEKRQSVAFWCNPISGHATLYWYQQILGQGPKLLIQFQNNGVVDDSQLPKDRFSAERLKGVDSTLKIQPAKLEDSAVYLCASSLDHWGSLYEQYFGPGTRLTVT.

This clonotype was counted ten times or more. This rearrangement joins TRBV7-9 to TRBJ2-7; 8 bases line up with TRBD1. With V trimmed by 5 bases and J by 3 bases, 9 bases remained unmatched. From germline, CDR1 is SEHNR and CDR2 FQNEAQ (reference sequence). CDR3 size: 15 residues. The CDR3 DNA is TGTGCCAGCAGCCACCGGACAGGGATGATCTACGAGCAGTACTTC. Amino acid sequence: CASSHRTGMIYEQYF.

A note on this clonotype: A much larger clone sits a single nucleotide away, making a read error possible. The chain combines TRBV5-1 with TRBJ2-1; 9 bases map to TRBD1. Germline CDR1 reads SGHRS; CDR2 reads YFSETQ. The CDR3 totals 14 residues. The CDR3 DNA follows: TGCGCCAGCAGCAAGGGACAGGGTTACAGTGAGCAGTTCTTC. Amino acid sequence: CASSKGQGYSEQFF.

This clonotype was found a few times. Here the CDR3 DNA reads TGTGCCAGCAGCCCACCCGACAGGGGAGGGGAAAAACTGTTTTTT. Translation gives CASSPPDRGGEKLFF. The chain is built from TRBV28 and TRBJ1-4; TRBD1 agrees at 8 bases. This CDR3 contains 15 residues. Germline trimming cut 6 bases from V and 8 bases from J; bases unmatched to any gene: 11. Germline V gene data show CDR1 as MDHEN and CDR2 as SYDVKM.

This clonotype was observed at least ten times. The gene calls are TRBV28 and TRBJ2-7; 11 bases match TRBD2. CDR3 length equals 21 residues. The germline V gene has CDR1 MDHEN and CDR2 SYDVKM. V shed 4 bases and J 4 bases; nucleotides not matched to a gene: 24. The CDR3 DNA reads TGTGCCAGCAGTTCGCCCCGGCTGGGCCCCTCCATAGCGGGAGGGCGGTACGAGCAGTACTTC. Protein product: CASSSPRLGPSIAGGRYEQYF.

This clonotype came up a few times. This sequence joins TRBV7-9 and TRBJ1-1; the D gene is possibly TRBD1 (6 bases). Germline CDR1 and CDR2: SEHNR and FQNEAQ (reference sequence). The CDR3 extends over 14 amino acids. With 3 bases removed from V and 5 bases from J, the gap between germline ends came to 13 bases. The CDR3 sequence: CASSFYREGTEAFF. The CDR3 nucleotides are TGTGCCAGCAGCTTTTACAGGGAAGGAACTGAAGCTTTCTTT.

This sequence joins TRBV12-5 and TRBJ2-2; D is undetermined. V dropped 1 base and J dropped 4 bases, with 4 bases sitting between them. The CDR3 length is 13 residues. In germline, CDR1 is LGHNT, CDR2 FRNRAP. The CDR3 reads CASGLASTGELFF. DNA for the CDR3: TGTGCTAGTGGTTTGGCGAGCACCGGGGAGCTGTTTTTT.

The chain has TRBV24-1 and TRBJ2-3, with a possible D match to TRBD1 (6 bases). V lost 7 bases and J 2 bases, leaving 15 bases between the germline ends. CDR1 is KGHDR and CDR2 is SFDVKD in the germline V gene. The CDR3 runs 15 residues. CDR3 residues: CATRNREGATDTQYF. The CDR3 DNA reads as TGTGCCACCAGAAACAGGGAAGGGGCCACAGATACGCAGTATTTT.

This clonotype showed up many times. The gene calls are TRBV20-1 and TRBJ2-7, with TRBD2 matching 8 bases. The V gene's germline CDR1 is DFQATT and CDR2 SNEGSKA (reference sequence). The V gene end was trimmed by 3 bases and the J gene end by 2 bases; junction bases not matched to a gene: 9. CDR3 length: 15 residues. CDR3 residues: CSARNRREATYEQYF. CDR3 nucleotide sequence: TGCAGTGCTAGGAACCGGCGGGAGGCCACCTACGAGCAGTACTTC.

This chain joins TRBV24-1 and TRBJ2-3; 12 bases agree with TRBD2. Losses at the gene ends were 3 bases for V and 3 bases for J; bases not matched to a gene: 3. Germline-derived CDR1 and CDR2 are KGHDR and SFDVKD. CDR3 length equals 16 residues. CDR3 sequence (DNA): TGTGCCACCAGTGATCCTAGCGGGAGGGGAACAGATACGCAGTATTTT. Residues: CATSDPSGRGTDTQYF.

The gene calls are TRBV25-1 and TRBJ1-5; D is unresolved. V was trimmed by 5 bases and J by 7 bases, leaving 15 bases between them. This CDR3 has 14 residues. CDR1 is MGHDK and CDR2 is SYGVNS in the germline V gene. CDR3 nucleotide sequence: TGTGCCAGCAGTCGGGAGGGCGCAGGACAGCCCCAGCATTTT. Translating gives CASSREGAGQPQHF.

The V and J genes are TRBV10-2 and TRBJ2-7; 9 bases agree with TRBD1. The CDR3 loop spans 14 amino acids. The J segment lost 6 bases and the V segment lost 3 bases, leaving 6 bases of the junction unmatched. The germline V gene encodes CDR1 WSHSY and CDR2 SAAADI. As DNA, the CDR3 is TGCGCCAGCAGTGAAACAGGGGGCTGGGGCGAGCAGTACTTC. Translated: CASSETGGWGEQYF.

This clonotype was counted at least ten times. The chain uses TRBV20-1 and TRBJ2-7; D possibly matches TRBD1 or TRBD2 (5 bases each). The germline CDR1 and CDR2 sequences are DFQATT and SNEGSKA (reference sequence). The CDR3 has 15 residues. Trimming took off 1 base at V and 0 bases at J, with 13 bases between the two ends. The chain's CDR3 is CSARVRDVISYEQYF. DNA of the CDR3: TGCAGTGCTAGAGTCCGGGACGTGATCTCCTACGAGCAGTACTTC.

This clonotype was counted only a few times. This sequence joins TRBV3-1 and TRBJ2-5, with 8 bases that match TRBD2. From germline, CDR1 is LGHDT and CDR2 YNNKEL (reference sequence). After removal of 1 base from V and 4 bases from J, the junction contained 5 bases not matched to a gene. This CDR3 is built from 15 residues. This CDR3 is CASSQVGRAGETQYF. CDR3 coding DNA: TGTGCCAGCAGCCAAGTCGGGAGGGCGGGAGAGACCCAGTACTTC.

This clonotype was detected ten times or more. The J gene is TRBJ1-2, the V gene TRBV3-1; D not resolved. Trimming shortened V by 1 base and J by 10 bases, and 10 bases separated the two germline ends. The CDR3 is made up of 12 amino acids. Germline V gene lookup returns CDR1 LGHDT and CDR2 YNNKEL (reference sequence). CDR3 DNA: TGTGCCAGCAGCCAAGCCGGAAGAGACTACACCTTC. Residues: CASSQAGRDYTF.

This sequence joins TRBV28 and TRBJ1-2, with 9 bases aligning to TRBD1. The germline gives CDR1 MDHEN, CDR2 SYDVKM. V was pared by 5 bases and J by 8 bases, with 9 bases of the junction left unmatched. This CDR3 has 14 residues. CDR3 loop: CASSTGTGRRGYTF. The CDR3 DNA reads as TGTGCCAGCAGTACCGGGACAGGGAGGAGGGGCTACACCTTC.